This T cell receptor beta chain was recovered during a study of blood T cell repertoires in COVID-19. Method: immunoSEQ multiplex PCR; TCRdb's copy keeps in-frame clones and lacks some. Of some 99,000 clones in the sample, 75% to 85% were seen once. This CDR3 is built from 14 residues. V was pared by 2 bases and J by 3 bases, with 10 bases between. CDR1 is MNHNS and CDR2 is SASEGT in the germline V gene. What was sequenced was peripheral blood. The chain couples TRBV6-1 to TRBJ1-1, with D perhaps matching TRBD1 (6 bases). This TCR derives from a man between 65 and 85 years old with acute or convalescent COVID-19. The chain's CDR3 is CASSEQQGYTEAFF. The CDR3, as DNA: TGTGCCAGCAGTGAACAACAGGGCTACACTGAAGCTTTCTTT.